This T cell receptor (beta chain) was observed in a study of blood T cell repertoires in COVID-19. Across the study: Italy, Spain and the United States were the sources of the convalescent and acute COVID-19 samples.

The length of the CDR3 is 20 residues. V was clipped by 0 bases and J by 0 bases, with 20 bases between them. Germline V gene sequence: CDR1 LNHDA, CDR2 SQIVND (reference sequence). Methods used by the authors: Amplified reference gene primers provided the basis for estimating nucleated cell counts. Only in-frame clones appear in the TCRdb table, and some are missing; sequencing was by immunoSEQ multiplex PCR. That table is the source of V, J and clone size, and D and trimming were worked out from the DNA. The sample includes about 500,000 clones, roughly nine tenths seen only once; the top ten take roughly 0.7%.

Sequencing was performed on PBMCs or T cells enriched from blood (not recorded which). The chain joins TRBV19 to TRBJ1-4, with D possibly matching TRBD1 (6 bases). The source is a woman aged 18-30 years who had recovered from COVID-19. CDR3 nucleotides: TGTGCCAGTAGTATAGAACGGGGGGCTGACCTCTTTTCAACTAATGAAAAACTGTTTTTT. Protein: CASSIERGADLFSTNEKLFF.